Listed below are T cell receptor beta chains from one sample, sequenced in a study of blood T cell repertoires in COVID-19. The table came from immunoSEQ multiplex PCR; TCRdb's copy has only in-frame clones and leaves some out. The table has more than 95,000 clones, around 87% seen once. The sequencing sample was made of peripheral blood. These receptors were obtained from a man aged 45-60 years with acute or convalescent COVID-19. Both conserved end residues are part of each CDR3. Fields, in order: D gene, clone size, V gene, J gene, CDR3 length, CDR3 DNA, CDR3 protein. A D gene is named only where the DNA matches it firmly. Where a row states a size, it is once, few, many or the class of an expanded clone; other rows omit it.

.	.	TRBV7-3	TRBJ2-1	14	TGTGCCAGCAGCACGGGTGAGCTTTACAATGAGCAGTTCTTC	CASSTGELYNEQFF
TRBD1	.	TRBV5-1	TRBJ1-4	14	TGCGCCAGCAGCTCGGGACAGGGCGGCGAAAAACTGTTTTTT	CASSSGQGGEKLFF
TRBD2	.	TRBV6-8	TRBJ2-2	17	TGTGCCAGCAGCAGCCGGACTAGCGGGAGCGGTCCCGGGGAGCTGTTTTTT	CASSSRTSGSGPGELFF
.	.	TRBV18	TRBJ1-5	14	TGTGCCAGCTCTGGGGGGGGTGGTAATCAGCCCCAGCATTTT	CASSGGGGNQPQHF
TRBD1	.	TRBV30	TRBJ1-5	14	TGTGCCTGGAGTGCCAGGGGGCCCGTCCAGCCCCAGCATTTT	CAWSARGPVQPQHF
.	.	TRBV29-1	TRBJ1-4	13	TGCAGCTATCGGTCACGGTTTAATGAAAAACTGTTTTTT	CSYRSRFNEKLFF
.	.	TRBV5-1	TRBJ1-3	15	TGCGCCAGCAGACAGACAGGAGACTCTGGAAACACCATATATTTT	CASRQTGDSGNTIYF
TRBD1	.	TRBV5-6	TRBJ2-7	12	TGTGCCAGCAGCATGACAGGGTTCGAGCAGTACTTC	CASSMTGFEQYF
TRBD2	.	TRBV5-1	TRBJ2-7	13	TGCGCCAGCAGCTTGGACCTAGCGGGAGAGGCGTACTTC	CASSLDLAGEAYF
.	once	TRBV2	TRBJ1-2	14	TGTGCCAGTTCGCGGGAGGGGATATCAGGTGGCTACACCTTC	CASSREGISGGYTF
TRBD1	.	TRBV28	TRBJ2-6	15	TGTGCCAGCAGGTCAGGGGGCTCTGGGGCCAACGTCCTGACTTTC	CASRSGGSGANVLTF
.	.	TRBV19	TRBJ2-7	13	TGTGCCAGTAGTATAGAACAGAATGCGCGGCAGTACTTC	CASSIEQNARQYF
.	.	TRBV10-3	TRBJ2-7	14	TGTGCCATCAGTCCCGGACGGGAAACCTACGAGCAGTACTTC	CAISPGRETYEQYF
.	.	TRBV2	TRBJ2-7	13	TGTGCCAGCAGCCCCGGCCCGGGAGCCGAGCAGTACTTC	CASSPGPGAEQYF
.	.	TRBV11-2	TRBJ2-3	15	TGTGCCAGCAGCTTAGCTAGGCCGGGAACAGATACGCAGTATTTT	CASSLARPGTDTQYF
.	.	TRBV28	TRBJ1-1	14	TGTGCCAGCAGGTTTACAGGTATGAACACTGAAGCTTTCTTT	CASRFTGMNTEAFF
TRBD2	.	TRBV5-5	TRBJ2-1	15	TGTGCCAGCAGCCTGGGGGCGGGAGGGTACAATGAGCAGTTCTTC	CASSLGAGGYNEQFF
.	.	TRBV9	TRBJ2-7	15	TGTGCCAGCAGCCTTGAGGGGGTGGGTTCCTACGAGCAGTACTTC	CASSLEGVGSYEQYF
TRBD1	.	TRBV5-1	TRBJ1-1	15	TGCGCCAGCAGCTTGATGGGACAGGGACTGACTGAAGCTTTCTTT	CASSLMGQGLTEAFF
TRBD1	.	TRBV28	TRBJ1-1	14	TGTGCCAGCAGGTCGACAGGGCGGAACACTGAAGCTTTCTTT	CASRSTGRNTEAFF
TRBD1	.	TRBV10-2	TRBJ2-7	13	TGCGCCAGCAGGGACAGGGAAACCTACGAGCAGTACTTC	CASRDRETYEQYF
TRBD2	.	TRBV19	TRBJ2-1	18	TGTGCCAGTAGCCTCCGGGGACTAGCGGGCCCCGGGGACAATGAGCAGTTCTTC	CASSLRGLAGPGDNEQFF
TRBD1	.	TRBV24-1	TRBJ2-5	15	TGTGCCACCAGTTCAAGGACAGGGGGCTTTGAGACCCAGTACTTC	CATSSRTGGFETQYF
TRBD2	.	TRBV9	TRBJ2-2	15	TGTGCCAGCGCTGCGCTAGCGGGAGGAACCGGGGAGCTGTTTTTT	CASAALAGGTGELFF
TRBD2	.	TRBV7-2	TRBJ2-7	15	TGTGCCAGCAGCTTAAGTAGCGGGTTACCCTACGAGCAGTACTTC	CASSLSSGLPYEQYF
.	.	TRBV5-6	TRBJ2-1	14	TGTGCCAGCAGCTTGGGCGGATTCTACAATGAGCAGTTCTTC	CASSLGGFYNEQFF
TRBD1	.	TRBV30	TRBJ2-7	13	TGTGCCTGGACCGGACAGGGTGCGCACGAGCAGTACTTC	CAWTGQGAHEQYF
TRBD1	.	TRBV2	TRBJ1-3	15	TGTGCCAGCCAATCACAGGGGGCGCTTGGAAACACCATATATTTT	CASQSQGALGNTIYF
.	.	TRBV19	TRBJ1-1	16	TGTGCCAGCCTGGGGCCAGGAACCAAATTGAACACTGAAGCTTTCTTT	CASLGPGTKLNTEAFF
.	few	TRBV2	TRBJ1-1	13	TGTGCCAGCAGGAAACAGGAGGGGACTGAAGCTTTCTTT	CASRKQEGTEAFF
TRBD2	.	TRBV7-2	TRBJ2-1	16	TGTGCCAGCAGCCCTCTAGCGGGATGGTCCTACAATGAGCAGTTCTTC	CASSPLAGWSYNEQFF